The following is a T cell receptor beta chain sequence with its context. The target antigen is unknown. The data belong to a study of beta chain features in type 1 diabetes. Study-wide results and caveats: There was no resolution here of whether HLA type influences TCRB rearrangement. Patients' naive, central memory and regulatory TCRB repertoires appeared more alike than those of healthy donors. Among all four CD4+ subsets, Type 1 diabetes patients had TCRB CDR3s that were moderately but significantly shorter. In cDNA sequencing, cells with high TCR expression could be over-represented.

The CDR3 consists of 19 residues. Germline V CDR1 and CDR2: SGHVS, FQNEAQ. V lost 2 bases, J lost 2 bases, and 23 bases lay in between. All of the isolated RNA was reverse transcribed, so expressed TCRB transcripts were sequenced. Repertoires were generated with immunoSEQ multiplex PCR, while TCRdb's copy carries only in-frame clones and drops some. The table lists about 900,000 clones, roughly 16% of them singletons. The origin of this receptor is a woman aged 18-29 years in good health. The rearrangement joins TRBV7-8 to TRBJ2-3; no reliable D call. Source material: naive CD4+ T cells from blood. CDR3 sequence (DNA): TGTGCCAGCAGCTTATTCAGGCCGAACCGATACACGCTCACAGATACGCAGTATTTT. Translation gives CASSLFRPNRYTLTDTQYF.